The 30 T cell receptor beta chains below come from one sample, sequenced in a study of OX40 agonist ivuxolimab in advanced cancers. Using immunoSEQ multiplex PCR, the repertoire was profiled, and TCRdb retains in-frame clones only, with some absent. The sample carries tens of thousands of clones, roughly three quarters recorded once. The sample was CD4+ or CD8+ T cells sorted from blood, taken in a trial of the OX40 agonist ivuxolimab. The receptors were gathered from an adult with an advanced solid tumor such as melanoma, head and neck, liver or kidney cancer.

This chain joins TRBV6-1 and TRBJ2-6; D not certain. The V end lost 4 bases, the J end lost 0 bases, and 7 bases lay between the germline ends. Germline-derived CDR1 and CDR2 are MNHNS and SASEGT. CDR3 length: 15 amino acids. The CDR3 region has the DNA TGTGCCAGCAGTGTCGTGAACTCTGGGGCCAACGTCCTGACTTTC. Its protein is CASSVVNSGANVLTF.

The V gene is TRBV9, the J gene TRBJ1-5, with no clear D. V was cut by 0 bases and J by 9 bases, with 16 bases left in between. The germline CDR1 and CDR2 sequences are SGDLS and YYNGEE. The CDR3 covers 15 residues. CDR3 coding DNA: TGTGCCAGCAGCGTAGCTACACAGCGATTACGGCCCCAGCATTTT. Residues: CASSVATQRLRPQHF. The variable domain in full, with the rest retrieved from reference TRBV9 and TRBJ1-5, is DSGVTQTPKHLITATGQRVTLRCSPRSGDLSVYWYQQSLDQGLQFLIQYYNGEERAKGNILERFSAQQFPDLHSELNLSSLELGDSALYFCASSVATQRLRPQHFGDGTRLSIL.

The chain has TRBV19 and TRBJ1-5; D may be TRBD1 (6 bases). This CDR3 region has 15 residues. Germline CDR1 LNHDA, CDR2 SQIVND (reference sequence). V lost 4 bases, J lost 0 bases, and 10 bases lay in between. The CDR3 DNA follows: TGTGCCAGTAGTACAGGGGCCTATAGCAATCAGCCCCAGCATTTT. This gives the protein CASSTGAYSNQPQHF.

The gene calls are TRBV18 and TRBJ1-2; D is possibly TRBD1 (6 bases). V was clipped by 3 bases and J by 2 bases, with 10 bases between them. CDR1 and CDR2 (germline): KGHSH, LQKENI. The CDR3 is 14 amino acids. CDR3 nucleotides: TGTGCCAGCTCACCCGGGACAACAAACTATGGCTACACCTTC. It encodes CASSPGTTNYGYTF.

The chain is built from TRBV2 and TRBJ1-5, with D perhaps TRBD1 (5 bases). The CDR3 has 15 residues. In germline, CDR1 is SNHLY, CDR2 FYNNEI. Trimming stripped 7 bases from V and 4 bases from J, with 17 bases between. This CDR3 reads CASKLGATENQPQHF. The CDR3 DNA reads TGTGCCAGCAAGCTAGGGGCGACAGAAAATCAGCCCCAGCATTTT.

V usage is TRBV6-5 and J usage is TRBJ1-2; D ambiguous. Trimming removed 0 bases at V and 1 base at J, with 6 bases between. CDR3 length: 14 amino acids. The germline V gene has CDR1 MNHEY and CDR2 SVGAGI. The CDR3 bases are TGTGCCAGCAGTTACTCGAAGGGTAACTATGGCTACACCTTC. Translating it yields CASSYSKGNYGYTF.

The table lists this clone with a few counts. The germline gene is not matched at one end of the junction; a read error may be the cause. CDR3 DNA sequence: TGTGCCAGTAGCATAGACAGGAAGAACACTGAAGCTTTCTTT. Translation gives CASSIDRKNTEAFF. The rearrangement uses TRBV19 and TRBJ1-1; a weak D match, TRBD1 (6 bases). This CDR3 spans 14 amino acids. CDR1 LNHDA and CDR2 SQIVND come from the germline V gene (reference sequence).

This clone is a singleton in its sample. The chain combines TRBV11-2 with TRBJ2-1; D gene unclear. V was cut by 1 base and J by 12 bases, with 10 bases left in between. This CDR3 has 12 residues. Per germline, CDR1 SGHAT and CDR2 FQNNGV. The CDR3 loop reads CASSLVSKGQFF. In nucleotides, the CDR3 is TGTGCCAGCAGCTTAGTCTCGAAAGGGCAGTTCTTC.

This clone was detected once. The genes are TRBV5-1 and TRBJ2-7; D gene ambiguous. Germline values: CDR1 SGHRS, CDR2 YFSETQ. This CDR3 is 12 amino acids long. Trimming pared 4 bases from V and 3 bases from J, leaving 8 bases between. CDR3 in DNA: TGCGCCAGCAGCCCAGACAACTACGAGCAGTACTTC. As protein: CASSPDNYEQYF. The whole variable domain, filled in from reference TRBV5-1 and TRBJ2-7, reads KAGVTQTPRYLIKTRGQQVTLSCSPISGHRSVSWYQQTPGQGLQFLFEYFSETQRNKGNFPGRFSGRQFSNSRSEMNVSTLELGDSALYLCASSPDNYEQYFGPGTRLTVT.

The J gene is TRBJ1-5, the V gene TRBV11-2; no firm D call. The V gene lost 3 bases and the J gene lost 3 bases, with 12 bases spanning the gap. The CDR3 has 15 amino acids. CDR1 is SGHAT and CDR2 is FQNNGV in the germline V gene. CDR3 residues: CASSFGNSDNQPQHF. The CDR3 DNA follows: TGTGCCAGCAGCTTCGGAAACAGCGACAATCAGCCCCAGCATTTT. Based on the CDR3 plus reference TRBV11-2 and TRBJ1-5, the full variable domain is EAGVAQSPRYKIIEKRQSVAFWCNPISGHATLYWYQQILGQGPKLLIQFQNNGVVDDSQLPKDRFSAERLKGVDSTLKIQPAKLEDSAVYLCASSFGNSDNQPQHFGDGTRLSIL.

This clone was recorded only once. V gene TRBV2 combines with J gene TRBJ2-2; D possibly corresponds to TRBD2 (6 bases). Trimming pared 6 bases from V and 1 base from J, leaving 12 bases between. Germline-derived CDR1 and CDR2 are SNHLY and FYNNEI. This CDR3 comprises 15 residues. The CDR3 DNA sequence: TGTGCCAGCAGATCAGGGAGGAAGAACACCGGGGAGCTGTTTTTT. It encodes CASRSGRKNTGELFF.

V is TRBV5-1 and J is TRBJ2-7; D uncertain. From germline, CDR1 is SGHRS and CDR2 YFSETQ. This CDR3 has 13 residues. Trimming removed 0 bases from V and 2 bases from J, with 6 bases in between. CDR3 loop: CASSLDTTYEQYF. The DNA of the CDR3 is TGCGCCAGCAGCTTGGACACCACCTACGAGCAGTACTTC.

The chain employs TRBV7-2 and TRBJ2-7; no definite D call. CDR3 length equals 14 residues. Trimming left V 4 bases short and J 5 bases short, with 15 bases between. Germline V gives CDR1 SGHTA, CDR2 FQGNSA. CDR3 sequence reads: CASSSGGDFNEQYF. DNA for the CDR3: TGTGCCAGCAGCTCGGGTGGGGATTTTAACGAGCAGTACTTC.

The chain is built from TRBV5-5 and TRBJ1-6; 8 bases match TRBD1. From germline, CDR1 is SGHKS and CDR2 YYEKEE (reference sequence). There are 15 residues in the CDR3. V was clipped by 3 bases and J by 9 bases; unmatched bases: 8. CDR3 nucleotide sequence: TGTGCCAGCAGCTCCAGGGGGCGCTTAGGTTCACCCCTCCACTTT. It is translated as CASSSRGRLGSPLHF. The full variable domain, its missing parts supplied by reference TRBV5-5 and TRBJ1-6, is DAGVTQSPTHLIKTRGQQVTLRCSPISGHKSVSWYQQVLGQGPQFIFQYYEKEERGRGNFPDRFSARQFPNYSSELNVNALLLGDSALYLCASSSRGRLGSPLHFGNGTRLTVT.

This chain uses TRBV6-5 with TRBJ2-7, with no clear D. V lost 2 bases and J lost 7, with 18 bases in between. The V gene's germline CDR1 is MNHEY and CDR2 SVGAGI. CDR3 size: 15 residues. This chain's CDR3 is CASSYNPPLSSEQYF. The CDR3 coding sequence is TGTGCCAGCAGTTACAACCCCCCCCTGAGTTCGGAGCAGTACTTC.

This sequence joins TRBV10-3 and TRBJ1-4; D not resolved. The CDR3 sequence is 12 residues long. Trimming stripped 2 bases from V and 8 bases from J, with 6 bases between. Germline V gene lookup returns CDR1 ENHRY and CDR2 SYGVKD. CDR3 nucleotide sequence: TGTGCCATCAGTGAGATGAGGGAAAAACTGTTTTTT. Translated: CAISEMREKLFF.

The chain joins TRBV9 to TRBJ1-3; tentatively, D is TRBD1 (6 bases). V lost 3 bases to trimming and J lost 0 bases, with 10 bases between them. The germline gives CDR1 SGDLS, CDR2 YYNGEE. The CDR3 has 15 residues. In DNA, the CDR3 is TGTGCCAGCAGCGGACTGACAGGCTCTGGAAACACCATATATTTT. Its protein is CASSGLTGSGNTIYF.

This clone showed up just a few times. V is TRBV6-4 and J is TRBJ2-2, with D perhaps TRBD1 (7 bases). This CDR3 has 14 residues. V shed 8 bases and J shed 4 bases, with 14 bases lying between them. Germline lookup yields CDR1 MRHNA and CDR2 SNTAGT. The CDR3 bases are TGTGCCAGCTCTACAGGGGAGGTCACCGGGGAGCTGTTTTTT. It translates to CASSTGEVTGELFF.

The V gene is TRBV7-2, the J gene TRBJ1-5; 7 nucleotides align to TRBD1. Germline loops: CDR1 SGHTA, CDR2 FQGNSA. With 3 bases clipped from V and 1 base from J, the junction kept 12 bases outside the gene matches. There are 18 residues in the CDR3. The CDR3 bases are TGTGCCAGCAGCTTTCTCGTTTGGACAGGTCGGAGCAATCAGCCCCAGCATTTT. This gives the protein CASSFLVWTGRSNQPQHF.

This clone was observed a single time. V is TRBV28 and J is TRBJ2-2; D may match TRBD1 or TRBD2 (6 bases each). With 1 base removed from V and 6 bases from J, the gap between germline ends came to 18 bases. The CDR3 is 17 amino acids. CDR1 MDHEN and CDR2 SYDVKM come from the germline V gene. CDR3 protein: CASSLFRGEKPAGELFF. In DNA form, the CDR3 reads TGTGCCAGCAGTTTATTTAGGGGGGAGAAACCGGCCGGGGAGCTGTTTTTT.

This clone was seen more than once but under ten times. This chain joins TRBV5-4 and TRBJ2-7; TRBD1 matches 11 bases. V lost 3 bases and J lost 4; bases outside the gene matches: 3. Germline V gene sequence: CDR1 SGHNT, CDR2 YYREEE (reference sequence). The CDR3 spans 14 residues. The CDR3 here is CASSSDRGPYEQYF. As DNA, the CDR3 is TGTGCCAGCAGCTCGGACAGGGGGCCTTACGAGCAGTACTTC.

The J gene is TRBJ1-2, the V gene TRBV7-2; D is undetermined. The V gene lost 1 base and the J gene lost 8 bases, with 17 bases spanning the gap. From germline, CDR1 is SGHTA and CDR2 FQGNSA. The CDR3 has 15 amino acids. CDR3 nucleotide sequence: TGTGCCAGCAGCTTAGGGCGGACCCCGAGAGACGGCTACACCTTC. Translated: CASSLGRTPRDGYTF.

The rearrangement joins TRBV28 to TRBJ2-1; the D gene could be TRBD1 or TRBD2 (6 bases each). This CDR3 contains 13 residues. V was clipped by 4 bases and J by 8 bases, with 12 bases between them. From germline, CDR1 is MDHEN and CDR2 SYDVKM. This chain's CDR3 is CASSSYRDYEQFF. As DNA, the CDR3 is TGTGCCAGCAGTTCGTACAGGGACTATGAGCAGTTCTTC.

The V call is TRBV25-1, the J call TRBJ2-2; D uncertain. The CDR3 has 11 amino acids. Germline V gene lookup returns CDR1 MGHDK and CDR2 SYGVNS. V lost 7 bases, J lost 5 bases, and 5 bases lay in between. The CDR3 DNA reads TGTGCCAGCACCCGGACCGGGGAGCTGTTTTTT. It codes for CASTRTGELFF.

The V call is TRBV19, the J call TRBJ1-1, with a tentative D call TRBD1 (6 bases). Germline V gene sequence: CDR1 LNHDA, CDR2 SQIVND (reference sequence). Between the trimmed V and J ends, which lost 3 bases and 5 bases, there was a span of 13 bases. This CDR3 is built from 14 residues. As DNA, the CDR3 is TGTGCCAGTAGTATGCACAGGGATGGGACTGAAGCTTTCTTT. It specifies CASSMHRDGTEAFF.

The CDR3 nucleotides are TGTGCCAGCAGGGTAGGGGGGCTCCCTCAAGAGACCCAGTACTTC. Translated, it gives CASRVGGLPQETQYF. The chain recombines TRBV11-2 with TRBJ2-5; possibly TRBD1 or TRBD2 for D (6 bases each). Between the trimmed V and J ends, which lost 6 bases and 2 bases, there was a span of 16 bases. Germline V gene sequence: CDR1 SGHAT, CDR2 FQNNGV. This CDR3 has 15 residues.

This chain connects TRBV9 to TRBJ1-1; D not certain. V lost 0 bases to trimming and J lost 10 bases, with 13 bases between them. The CDR3 sequence is 13 residues long. CDR1 SGDLS and CDR2 YYNGEE come from the germline V gene. The chain's CDR3 is CASSVEPGKRAFF. The CDR3 region has the DNA TGTGCCAGCAGCGTAGAGCCGGGCAAGAGAGCTTTCTTT.

The chain is built from TRBV7-9 and TRBJ2-1; D is unclear. Germline-derived CDR1 and CDR2 are SEHNR and FQNEAQ (reference sequence). The CDR3 covers 15 residues. Trimming pared 5 bases from V and 6 bases from J, leaving 17 bases between. The chain's CDR3 is CASSTETWPVNEQFF. CDR3 sequence (DNA): TGTGCCAGCAGCACAGAAACCTGGCCCGTCAATGAGCAGTTCTTC.

The J gene is TRBJ2-5, the V gene TRBV6-6, with 10 bases lining up with TRBD2. CDR1 and CDR2 (germline): MNHNY, SVGAGI (reference sequence). The CDR3 spans 15 residues. CDR3 sequence (DNA): TGTGCGGGGGCTGTGGCTAGCGGGAGCGGTGAGACCCAGTACTTC. Amino acid sequence: CAGAVASGSGETQYF.

V usage is TRBV6-1 and J usage is TRBJ2-1, with a weak D call TRBD2 (6 bases). The CDR3 covers 15 residues. The V end was cut by 5 bases, the J end by 6 bases, with 17 bases between. In germline, CDR1 is MNHNS, CDR2 SASEGT. This CDR3 is CASSTRTTLGNEQFF. The CDR3 bases are TGTGCCAGCAGTACCCGGACTACCCTGGGCAATGAGCAGTTCTTC.